The 24 T cell receptor beta chains reported below all come from one sample, sequenced in a study of cytomegalovirus exposure and HLA in healthy donors. 60 Vbeta and 13 Jbeta primers were used in PCR. The method was immunoSEQ multiplex PCR; TCRdb's version includes in-frame clones alone and lacks a portion of them. The sample carries hundreds of thousands of clones, roughly 89% recorded once. Sequencing was done on a sample of PBMCs. Every receptor here comes from a woman in her late teens or twenties in good health and CMV-seronegative.

CDR3 sequence reads: CASRLAGSNEQFF. CDR3 DNA sequence: TGTGCCAGTAGGTTAGCGGGATCCAATGAGCAGTTCTTC. The chain joins TRBV19 to TRBJ2-1; 8 bases are a match to TRBD2. There are 13 residues in the CDR3. The germline V gene encodes CDR1 LNHDA and CDR2 SQIVND (reference sequence). Trimming took 6 bases from V and 6 from J; bases not matched to a gene: 4.

Points on this clone: Other DNA sequences in the sample encode the same CDR3. V is TRBV11-2 and J is TRBJ1-1; D is ambiguous. The germline V and J ends were trimmed by 1 base and 5 bases, with 8 bases remaining between them. Germline CDR1 and CDR2: SGHAT and FQNNGV. This CDR3 spans 13 amino acids. The CDR3 loop reads CASSLAGNTEAFF. CDR3 sequence (DNA): TGTGCCAGCAGCTTAGCGGGAAATACTGAAGCTTTCTTT. The variable domain in full, completed from reference TRBV11-2 and TRBJ1-1, reads EAGVAQSPRYKIIEKRQSVAFWCNPISGHATLYWYQQILGQGPKLLIQFQNNGVVDDSQLPKDRFSAERLKGVDSTLKIQPAKLEDSAVYLCASSLAGNTEAFFGQGTRLTVV.

This clone appeared a few times. This rearrangement joins TRBV6-5 to TRBJ2-2; D is uncertain. The CDR3 extends over 15 amino acids. V shed 1 base and J shed 0 bases, with 6 bases lying between them. The germline V gene has CDR1 MNHEY and CDR2 SVGAGI. Written as DNA, the CDR3 is TGTGCCAGCAGTTACTGGCGGCCGAACACCGGGGAGCTGTTTTTT. It is translated as CASSYWRPNTGELFF.

The chain combines TRBV5-1 with TRBJ1-4; the match to TRBD1 covers 7 bases. Unmatched junction bases numbered 4, after V lost 3 bases and J lost 5 bases. Per the germline V gene, CDR1 is SGHRS and CDR2 is YFSETQ. The CDR3 consists of 14 residues. CDR3 DNA sequence: TGCGCCAGCAGCTGGGGGACAGAGAATGAAAAACTGTTTTTT. Translation gives CASSWGTENEKLFF.

This rearrangement joins TRBV7-3 to TRBJ2-5; 9 bases fit TRBD2. The junction had 9 bases not matched to a gene; V was cut back by 5 bases and J by 5 bases. This CDR3 contains 15 residues. From germline, CDR1 is SGHTA and CDR2 FQGTGA. This chain's CDR3 is CASSEAGLAGETQYF. The CDR3 bases are TGTGCCAGCAGCGAGGCGGGACTAGCTGGCGAGACCCAGTACTTC. Full variable domain (outside the CDR3, taken from reference TRBV7-3 and TRBJ2-5): GAGVSQTPSNKVTEKGKYVELRCDPISGHTALYWYRQSLGQGPEFLIYFQGTGAADDSGLPNDRFFAVRPEGSVSTLKIQRTERGDSAVYLCASSEAGLAGETQYFGPGTRLLVL.

The genes are TRBV5-1 and TRBJ2-2; 8 bases fit TRBD2. V lost 4 bases and J lost 4; bases outside the gene matches: 9. Per the germline V gene, CDR1 is SGHRS and CDR2 is YFSETQ. CDR3 length equals 16 residues. CDR3 protein: CASSRAGVRGTGELFF. CDR3 DNA: TGCGCCAGCAGCCGAGCGGGGGTTCGAGGCACCGGGGAGCTGTTTTTT. Combining the CDR3 with reference TRBV5-1 and TRBJ2-2 gives the whole variable domain KAGVTQTPRYLIKTRGQQVTLSCSPISGHRSVSWYQQTPGQGLQFLFEYFSETQRNKGNFPGRFSGRQFSNSRSEMNVSTLELGDSALYLCASSRAGVRGTGELFFGEGSRLTVL.

This chain joins TRBV2 and TRBJ2-4; a weak D match, TRBD2 (5 bases). This CDR3 is 14 amino acids long. The V end lost 4 bases, the J end lost 4 bases, and 11 bases lay between the germline ends. Germline CDR1 is SNHLY and CDR2 is FYNNEI. DNA of the CDR3: TGTGCCAGCAGTGGGGAGAGGATGAAAAACATTCAGTACTTC. It specifies CASSGERMKNIQYF.

The chain couples TRBV6-5 to TRBJ1-2, with 7 nucleotides matching TRBD1. The CDR3 consists of 14 residues. CDR1 and CDR2 from the germline V gene are MNHEY and SVGAGI. V shed 6 bases and J 2 bases; nucleotides not matched to a gene: 6. The CDR3 loop reads CASRPQGYNYGYTF. The CDR3 DNA sequence: TGTGCCAGCAGACCACAGGGGTACAACTATGGCTACACCTTC.

The genes are TRBV5-1 and TRBJ1-5, with a possible D match to TRBD1 (6 bases). The CDR3 length is 13 residues. Trimming cost V 0 bases and J 5 bases, with 6 bases left between them. The germline CDR1 and CDR2 sequences are SGHRS and YFSETQ. In DNA form, the CDR3 reads TGCGCCAGCAGCTTGGCAGGGGATCAGCCCCAGCATTTT. Translation: CASSLAGDQPQHF.

The chain couples TRBV5-1 to TRBJ1-1; the D gene is possibly TRBD1 (5 bases). This CDR3 is 15 amino acids long. Trimming removed 0 bases at V and 4 bases at J, with 13 bases between. From germline, CDR1 is SGHRS and CDR2 YFSETQ. The CDR3 is CASSLGPGGVTEAFF. In DNA form, the CDR3 reads TGCGCCAGCAGCTTGGGTCCGGGAGGGGTCACTGAAGCTTTCTTT.

J is TRBJ2-3 and V is TRBV7-2; 9 bases map to TRBD2. The CDR3 runs 13 residues. Germline lookup yields CDR1 SGHTA and CDR2 FQGNSA. With 11 bases clipped from V and 6 bases from J, the junction kept 9 bases outside the gene matches. The CDR3 nucleotides read TGTGCCCAGGCGGGGGGGCCTTCGGATACGCAGTATTTT. It encodes CAQAGGPSDTQYF.

V and J are TRBV6-5 and TRBJ2-7; TRBD1 matches 8 bases. CDR1 and CDR2 (germline): MNHEY, SVGAGI. The V gene end was trimmed by 3 bases and the J gene end by 1 base; junction bases not matched to a gene: 5. The CDR3 covers 15 residues. CDR3 loop: CASSYSDRESYEQYF. In DNA form, the CDR3 reads TGTGCCAGCAGTTATTCGGACAGGGAATCCTACGAGCAGTACTTC.

This chain uses TRBV2 with TRBJ2-3; 11 bases align to TRBD2. Germline CDR1 SNHLY, CDR2 FYNNEI. The V and J ends lost 6 bases and 4 bases, in that order; junction bases with no gene match: 9. CDR3 length equals 16 residues. CDR3 amino acids: CASREWGSGGADTQYF. As DNA, the CDR3 is TGTGCCAGCAGGGAGTGGGGTAGCGGGGGGGCAGATACGCAGTATTTT.

V usage is TRBV11-2 and J usage is TRBJ2-7; the match to TRBD2 covers 8 bases. Germline loops: CDR1 SGHAT, CDR2 FQNNGV. After removal of 5 bases from V and 0 bases from J, the junction contained 6 bases not matched to a gene. The CDR3 consists of 15 residues. CDR3 nucleotide sequence: TGTGCCAGCAGCATGGAGGCGGGGGGCTCCTACGAGCAGTACTTC. Translating gives CASSMEAGGSYEQYF.

This clone came up once. One end of the junction varies from germline; a read error may be responsible. The chain joins TRBV7-9 to TRBJ1-2, with unresolved D. The germline CDR1 and CDR2 sequences are SEHNR and FQNEAQ (reference sequence). The CDR3 loop spans 12 amino acids. DNA of the CDR3: TGTTCCAGCAGCTTAAGCGTGCAAGGCTACACCTTC. This codes for CSSSLSVQGYTF.

The chain carries TRBV2 and TRBJ2-7, with 11 bases matching TRBD2. Germline CDR1 is SNHLY and CDR2 is FYNNEI. This CDR3 is built from 15 residues. J gave up 6 bases and V 5 bases, and 9 bases lay outside the gene matches. CDR3 amino acids: CASSYLSGGASEQYF. The DNA of the CDR3 is TGTGCCAGCAGTTACCTTAGCGGGGGGGCCTCCGAGCAGTACTTC. Full variable domain (remainder filled in from reference TRBV2 and TRBJ2-7): EPEVTQTPSHQVTQMGQEVILRCVPISNHLYFYWYRQILGQKVEFLVSFYNNEISEKSEIFDDQFSVERPDGSNFTLKIRSTKLEDSAMYFCASSYLSGGASEQYFGPGTRLTVT.

The CDR3 sequence is CASSIFRGGEGKNIQYF. The CDR3 coding sequence is TGTGCCAGTAGTATATTCCGCGGGGGAGAGGGCAAAAACATTCAGTACTTC. The chain employs TRBV19 and TRBJ2-4; TRBD2 matches 7 bases. After removal of 2 bases from V and 3 bases from J, the junction contained 10 bases not matched to a gene. Looked up from germline, CDR1 is LNHDA and CDR2 is SQIVND (reference sequence). This CDR3 comprises 17 residues.

The genes are TRBV6-1 and TRBJ2-1, with 10 bases that match TRBD2. V lost 4 bases to trimming and J lost 4 bases; unmatched junction nucleotides: 7. Germline V gene sequence: CDR1 MNHNS, CDR2 SASEGT. This CDR3 spans 16 amino acids. CDR3 in amino acids: CASSGLGSGGYNEQFF. In nucleotides, the CDR3 is TGTGCCAGCAGTGGTTTGGGTAGCGGGGGGTACAATGAGCAGTTCTTC.

The chain combines TRBV9 with TRBJ1-2, with a possible D match to TRBD1 (6 bases). This CDR3 is 13 amino acids long. Trimming cost V 4 bases and J 7 bases, with 14 bases left between them. The germline V gene has CDR1 SGDLS and CDR2 YYNGEE. CDR3 sequence (DNA): TGTGCCAGCAGCACTAACAGGGTTCCTGGCTACACCTTC. This translates into CASSTNRVPGYTF.

The rearrangement uses TRBV2 and TRBJ2-7; TRBD2 agrees at 12 bases. V shed 7 bases and J 2 bases; nucleotides not matched to a gene: 15. The CDR3 runs 18 residues. Germline CDR1 is SNHLY and CDR2 is FYNNEI. The CDR3 sequence is CASNSRASGGAVTYEQYF. The DNA for the CDR3 is TGTGCCAGCAATTCGAGAGCTAGCGGGGGGGCCGTAACCTACGAGCAGTACTTC.

V gene TRBV7-9 combines with J gene TRBJ1-5; D not resolved. Per germline, CDR1 SEHNR and CDR2 FQNEAQ (reference sequence). This CDR3 spans 15 amino acids. V was pared by 4 bases and J by 5 bases, with 15 bases between. In nucleotides, the CDR3 is TGTGCCAGCAGCTCCCCGGAGGATAGAGATCAGCCCCAGCATTTT. Translated: CASSSPEDRDQPQHF.

V gene TRBV2 combines with J gene TRBJ1-1; D is uncertain. The CDR3 is 13 residues long. V lost 6 bases and J 1 base, leaving 9 bases between the germline ends. Germline V lookup: CDR1 SNHLY, CDR2 FYNNEI. The CDR3 coding sequence is TGTGCCAGCAGCGGAGGCTCGAACACTGAAGCTTTCTTT. This gives the protein CASSGGSNTEAFF.

V usage is TRBV10-1 and J usage is TRBJ1-1, with 7 positions matching TRBD1. This CDR3 has 13 residues. The V gene end was trimmed by 0 bases and the J gene end by 5 bases; junction bases not matched to a gene: 0. The germline V gene encodes CDR1 WNHNN and CDR2 SYGVQD (reference sequence). The CDR3 DNA reads TGCGCCAGCAGTGAGTCGACAGGGACTGAAGCTTTCTTT. Translating it yields CASSESTGTEAFF.

This clone has just a few counts. The chain employs TRBV11-1 and TRBJ2-7; 8 bases fit TRBD1. Germline CDR1 SGHAT, CDR2 FQDESV (reference sequence). This CDR3 contains 13 residues. Germline trimming cut 3 bases from V and 4 bases from J; bases unmatched to any gene: 2. CDR3 region: CASSFRTGYEQYF. The CDR3 DNA is TGTGCCAGCAGCTTTAGGACAGGGTACGAGCAGTACTTC.